Sequencing of this TCR beta chain was carried out in a study of cytomegalovirus exposure and HLA in healthy donors. Study information: From about 170 million T cells, an earlier analysis saw approximately 110 million unique TCR beta sequences.

The V end was cut by 3 bases, the J end by 2 bases, with 9 bases between. This CDR3 is 14 amino acids long. Germline-derived CDR1 and CDR2 are ENHRY and SYGVKD. Vbeta (60) and Jbeta (13) primers were used in the PCR. Repertoires were generated with immunoSEQ multiplex PCR, while TCRdb's copy carries only in-frame clones and drops some. The sample records under 200,000 clones, 80% to 90% being singletons. Findings and caveats of the study: Reportedly, fewer N-insertions than the approximately 700-donor mean appeared in an Asian-associated ancestry cluster in a later analysis.

As concerns this clone: The target antigen is unknown.

V and J are TRBV10-3 and TRBJ2-3; D perhaps matches TRBD1 (6 bases). The source material was PBMCs. The TCR originated in a woman aged 30 to 39 in good health and CMV-seronegative. The CDR3: CAISDWDTTDTQYF. CDR3 nucleotides: TGTGCCATCAGTGACTGGGACACCACAGATACGCAGTATTTT.